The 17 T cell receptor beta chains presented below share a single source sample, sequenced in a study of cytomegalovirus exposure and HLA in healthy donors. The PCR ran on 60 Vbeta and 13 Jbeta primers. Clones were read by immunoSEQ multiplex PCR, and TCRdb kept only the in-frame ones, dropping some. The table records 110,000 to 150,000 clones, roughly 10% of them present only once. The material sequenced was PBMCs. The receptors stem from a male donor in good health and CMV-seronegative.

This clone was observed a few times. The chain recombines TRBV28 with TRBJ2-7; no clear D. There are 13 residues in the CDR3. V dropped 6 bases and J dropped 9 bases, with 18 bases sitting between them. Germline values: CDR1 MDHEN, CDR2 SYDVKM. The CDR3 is CASRGVVGSGQYF. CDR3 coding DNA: TGTGCCAGCAGAGGCGTGGTCGGGTCCGGGCAGTACTTC.

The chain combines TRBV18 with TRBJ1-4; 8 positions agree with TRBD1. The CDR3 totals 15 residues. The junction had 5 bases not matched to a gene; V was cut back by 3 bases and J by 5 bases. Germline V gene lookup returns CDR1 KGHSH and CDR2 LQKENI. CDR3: CASSPWRQGNEKLFF. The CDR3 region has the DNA TGTGCCAGCTCACCTTGGAGACAGGGGAATGAAAAACTGTTTTTT.

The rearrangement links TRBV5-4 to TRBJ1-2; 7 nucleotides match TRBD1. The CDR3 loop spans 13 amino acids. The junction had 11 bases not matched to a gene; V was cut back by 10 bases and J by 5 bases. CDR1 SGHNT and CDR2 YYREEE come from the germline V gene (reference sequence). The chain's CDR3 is CAAILQGEYGYTF. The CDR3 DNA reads TGTGCCGCGATCCTCCAGGGGGAGTATGGCTACACCTTC. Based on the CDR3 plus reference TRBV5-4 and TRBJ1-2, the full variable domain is ETGVTQSPTHLIKTRGQQVTLRCSSQSGHNTVSWYQQALGQGPQFIFQYYREEENGRGNFPPRFSGLQFPNYSSELNVNALELDDSALYLCAAILQGEYGYTFGSGTRLTVV.

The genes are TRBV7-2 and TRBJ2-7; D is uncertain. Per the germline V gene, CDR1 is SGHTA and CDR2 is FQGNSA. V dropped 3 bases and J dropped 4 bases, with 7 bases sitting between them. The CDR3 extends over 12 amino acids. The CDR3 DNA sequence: TGTGCCAGCAGCTTTCCGTTATACGAGCAGTACTTC. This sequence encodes CASSFPLYEQYF.

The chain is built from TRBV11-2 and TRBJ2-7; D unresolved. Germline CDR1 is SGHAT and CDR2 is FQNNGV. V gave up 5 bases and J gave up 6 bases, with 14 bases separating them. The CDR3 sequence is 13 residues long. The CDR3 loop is CASSLRSFSEQYF. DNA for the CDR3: TGTGCCAGCAGCCTCAGGTCTTTCTCCGAGCAGTACTTC.

CDR3 DNA: TGTGCCAGCAGTTACTCCGGACAGGGGGCCGTCTATGGCTACACCTTC. Translation gives CASSYSGQGAVYGYTF. The chain combines TRBV6-5 with TRBJ1-2, with 11 bases fitting TRBD1. The CDR3 consists of 16 residues. V gave up 0 bases and J gave up 4 bases; unmatched junction bases: 4. Germline V CDR1 and CDR2: MNHEY, SVGAGI.

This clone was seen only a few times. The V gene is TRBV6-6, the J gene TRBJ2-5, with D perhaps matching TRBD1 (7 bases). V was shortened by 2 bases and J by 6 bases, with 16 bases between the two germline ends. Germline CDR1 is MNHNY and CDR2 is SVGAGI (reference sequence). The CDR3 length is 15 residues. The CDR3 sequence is CASSYGGQGVQTQYF. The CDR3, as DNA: TGTGCCAGCAGTTACGGGGGGCAGGGGGTCCAGACCCAGTACTTC.

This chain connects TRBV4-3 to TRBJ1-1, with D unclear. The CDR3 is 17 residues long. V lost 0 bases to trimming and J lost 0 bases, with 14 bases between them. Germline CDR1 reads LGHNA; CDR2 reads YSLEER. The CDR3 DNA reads TGCGCCAGCAGCCAAGATATTCGGGGAGATCTGAACACTGAAGCTTTCTTT. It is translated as CASSQDIRGDLNTEAFF.

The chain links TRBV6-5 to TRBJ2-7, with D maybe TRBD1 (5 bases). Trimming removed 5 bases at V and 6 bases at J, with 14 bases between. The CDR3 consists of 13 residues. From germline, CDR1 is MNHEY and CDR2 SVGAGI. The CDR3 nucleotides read TGTGCCAGCAGTGAGACGGATAGGGGCGAGCAGTACTTC. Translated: CASSETDRGEQYF.

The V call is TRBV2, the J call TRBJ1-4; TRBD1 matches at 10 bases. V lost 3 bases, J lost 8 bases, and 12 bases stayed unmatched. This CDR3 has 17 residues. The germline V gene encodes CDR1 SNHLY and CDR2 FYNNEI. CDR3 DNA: TGTGCCAGCAGTGAGGGCCCCAGAGGGGGACAGGGGGAAAAACTGTTTTTT. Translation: CASSEGPRGGQGEKLFF.

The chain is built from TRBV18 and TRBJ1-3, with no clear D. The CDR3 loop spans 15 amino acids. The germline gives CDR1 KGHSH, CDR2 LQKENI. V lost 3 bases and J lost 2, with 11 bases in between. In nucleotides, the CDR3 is TGTGCCAGCTCACCCAGCGGTCGAGCTGGAAACACCATATATTTT. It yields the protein CASSPSGRAGNTIYF.

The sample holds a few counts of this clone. The CDR3 loop is CASSSPGGDGPGAFF. DNA for the CDR3: TGTGCCAGCAGCTCCCCCGGAGGGGATGGTCCAGGAGCTTTCTTT. This sequence joins TRBV28 and TRBJ1-1; a possible D gene is TRBD1 (5 bases). The CDR3 is 15 residues long. CDR1 and CDR2 from the germline V gene are MDHEN and SYDVKM. Trimming removed 6 bases from V and 10 bases from J, with 24 bases in between.

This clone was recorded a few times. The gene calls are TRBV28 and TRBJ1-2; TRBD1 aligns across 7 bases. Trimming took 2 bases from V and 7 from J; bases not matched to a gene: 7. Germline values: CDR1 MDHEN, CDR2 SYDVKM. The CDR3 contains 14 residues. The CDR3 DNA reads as TGTGCCAGCAGTTTAGACAGGGCGGTGCGTGGCTACACCTTC. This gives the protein CASSLDRAVRGYTF.

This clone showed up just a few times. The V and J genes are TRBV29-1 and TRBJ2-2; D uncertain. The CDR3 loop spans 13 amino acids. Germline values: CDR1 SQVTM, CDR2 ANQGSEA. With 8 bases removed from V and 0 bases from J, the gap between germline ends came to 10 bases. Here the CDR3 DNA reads TGCAGCATTCAAGACACGAACACCGGGGAGCTGTTTTTT. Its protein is CSIQDTNTGELFF.

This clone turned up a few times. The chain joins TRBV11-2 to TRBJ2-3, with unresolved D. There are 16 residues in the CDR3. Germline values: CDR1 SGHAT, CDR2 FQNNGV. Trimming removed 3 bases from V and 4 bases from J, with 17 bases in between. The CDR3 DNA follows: TGTGCCAGCAGCTTCATTCGGGTGGTAATCCCAGATACGCAGTATTTT. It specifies CASSFIRVVIPDTQYF.

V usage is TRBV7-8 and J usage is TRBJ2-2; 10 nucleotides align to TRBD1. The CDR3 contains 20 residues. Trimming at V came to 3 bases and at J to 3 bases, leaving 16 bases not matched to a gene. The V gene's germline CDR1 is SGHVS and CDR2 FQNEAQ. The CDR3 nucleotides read TGTGCCAGCAGCTTCAGGTTTATCGGACAGGGGGATAGGCACACCGGGGAGCTGTTTTTT. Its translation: CASSFRFIGQGDRHTGELFF.

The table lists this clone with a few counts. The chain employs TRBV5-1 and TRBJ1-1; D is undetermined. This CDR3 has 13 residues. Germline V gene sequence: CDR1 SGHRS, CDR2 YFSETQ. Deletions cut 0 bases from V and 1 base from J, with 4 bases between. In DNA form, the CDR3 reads TGCGCCAGCAGCTTGGGGGCGAACACTGAAGCTTTCTTT. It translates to CASSLGANTEAFF.